This T cell receptor beta chain was recovered during a study of cytomegalovirus exposure and HLA in healthy donors. Study observations and caveats: The authors later linked a missense DCLRE1C variant to TCR beta V- and J-gene trimming.

The ends lost 2 bases at V and 0 bases at J; junction bases unmatched: 3. Germline assignment: CDR1 KGHSH and CDR2 LQKENI. The CDR3 is made up of 15 amino acids. Points on this clone: The antigen remains unidentified.

The PCR ran on 60 Vbeta and 13 Jbeta primers. Generated by immunoSEQ multiplex PCR, the TCRdb table keeps only in-frame clones and is missing some. The sample has some 55,000 clones. The source is a woman in her forties in good health and CMV-seronegative. The specimen sequenced was PBMCs. This chain joins TRBV18 and TRBJ1-1; 7 bases agree with TRBD1. The CDR3 sequence is CASSPLQGLNTEAFF. The CDR3 region has the DNA TGTGCCAGCTCACCATTACAGGGGTTGAACACTGAAGCTTTCTTT.